The next 8 T cell receptor beta chains were all read from a single sample in a study of CD8 T cells in Susac syndrome. RNA in amounts of roughly 0.5 to 1 ug was reverse transcribed with random hexamers. TCRdb reanalysed the immunoSEQ multiplex PCR reads using MiXCR and keeps one entry per CDR3 protein. The data hold over 150,000 distinct CDR3 sequences, with 90% to 95% observed a single time. The sample taken for sequencing was CD4+ T cells from PBMCs. The receptors were sampled from a human donor with Susac syndrome.

J is TRBJ2-3 and V is TRBV27, with D perhaps matching TRBD1 or TRBD2 (5 bases each). Looked up from germline, CDR1 is MNHEY and CDR2 is SMNVEV (reference sequence). V was trimmed by 5 bases and J by 6 bases, leaving 24 bases between them. The CDR3 runs 17 residues. The CDR3 protein is CASSPRDGGGSADTQYF. DNA for the CDR3: TGTGCCAGCAGTCCCAGGGACGGCGGAGGATCCGCCGATACGCAGTATTTT.

This chain uses TRBV4-3 with TRBJ2-4, with 7 bases fitting TRBD2. Trimming took 1 base from V and 7 from J; bases not matched to a gene: 7. CDR1 and CDR2 from the germline V gene are LGHNA and YSLEER. The CDR3 is 15 residues long. CDR3 protein: CASSQVRTSANIQYF. CDR3 sequence (DNA): TGCGCCAGCAGCCAAGTTCGTACTAGCGCCAACATTCAGTACTTC.

J is TRBJ2-7 and V is TRBV28; D uncertain. This CDR3 comprises 13 residues. CDR1 is MDHEN, CDR2 SYDVKM, per germline. V lost 1 base, J lost 2 bases, and 6 bases lay in between. The CDR3 DNA is TGTGCCAGCAGTTTATTAGGGCCCTACGAGCAGTACTTC. This codes for CASSLLGPYEQYF.

There are a few counts of this clonotype. The chain employs TRBV27 and TRBJ1-1; D not resolved. The CDR3 is 13 residues long. Germline assignment: CDR1 MNHEY and CDR2 SMNVEV (reference sequence). Trimming took off 4 bases at V and 1 base at J, with 7 bases between the two ends. CDR3 sequence: CASSSGANTEAFF. In DNA, the CDR3 is TGTGCCAGCAGTTCAGGCGCGAACACTGAAGCTTTCTTT.

V usage is TRBV7-8 and J usage is TRBJ2-5; possible D gene TRBD2, 6 bases. Germline assignment: CDR1 SGHVS and CDR2 FQNEAQ. This CDR3 has 16 residues. V was clipped by 6 bases and J by 0 bases, with 17 bases between them. This CDR3 reads CASRGGWVVDQETQYF. CDR3 in DNA: TGTGCCAGCAGGGGGGGTTGGGTAGTGGACCAAGAGACCCAGTACTTC.

The V call is TRBV28, the J call TRBJ1-1; possibly TRBD1 for D (5 bases). The CDR3 runs to 16 residues. The germline gives CDR1 MDHEN, CDR2 SYDVKM. V was trimmed by 1 base and J by 1 base, leaving 13 bases between them. The CDR3 region has the DNA TGTGCCAGCAGTTTATATCAGGGCAGGAGGAACACTGAAGCTTTCTTT. It specifies CASSLYQGRRNTEAFF.

The chain has TRBV27 and TRBJ2-5; 8 bases are a match to TRBD2. V was clipped by 6 bases and J by 1 base; unmatched bases: 10. The germline gives CDR1 MNHEY, CDR2 SMNVEV (reference sequence). This CDR3 contains 16 residues. CDR3 sequence reads: CASRPAGLGSQETQYF. The CDR3, as DNA: TGTGCCAGCAGGCCCGCGGGACTAGGTAGCCAAGAGACCCAGTACTTC.

The chain joins TRBV7-9 to TRBJ1-5; D ambiguous. The length of the CDR3 is 14 residues. Per the germline V gene, CDR1 is SEHNR and CDR2 is FQNEAQ (reference sequence). Deletions cut 3 bases from V and 3 bases from J, with 9 bases between. The CDR3 spells CASSFSADNQPQHF. CDR3 nucleotides: TGTGCCAGCAGCTTCTCGGCGGACAATCAGCCCCAGCATTTT.